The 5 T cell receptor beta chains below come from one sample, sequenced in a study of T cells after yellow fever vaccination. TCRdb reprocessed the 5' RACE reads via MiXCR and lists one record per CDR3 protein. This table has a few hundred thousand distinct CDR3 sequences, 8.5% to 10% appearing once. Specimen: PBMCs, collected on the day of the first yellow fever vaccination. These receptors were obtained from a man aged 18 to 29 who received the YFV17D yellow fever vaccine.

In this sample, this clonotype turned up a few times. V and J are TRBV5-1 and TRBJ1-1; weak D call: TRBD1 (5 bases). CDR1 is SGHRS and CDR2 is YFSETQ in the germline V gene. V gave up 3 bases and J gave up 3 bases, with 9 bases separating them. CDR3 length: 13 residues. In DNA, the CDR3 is TGCGCCAGCAGCTGGGTAGGGGACACTGAAGCTTTCTTT. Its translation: CASSWVGDTEAFF.

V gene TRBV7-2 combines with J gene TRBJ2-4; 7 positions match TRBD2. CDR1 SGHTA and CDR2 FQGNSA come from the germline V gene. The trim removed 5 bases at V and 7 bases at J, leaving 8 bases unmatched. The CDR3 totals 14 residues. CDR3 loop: CASSRPGGGNIQYF. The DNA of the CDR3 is TGTGCCAGCAGCCGACCCGGGGGAGGGAACATTCAGTACTTC.

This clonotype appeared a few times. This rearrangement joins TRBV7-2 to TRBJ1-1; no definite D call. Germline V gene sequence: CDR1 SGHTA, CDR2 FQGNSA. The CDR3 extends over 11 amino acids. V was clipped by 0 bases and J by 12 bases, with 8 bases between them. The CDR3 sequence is CASSLAGLSFF. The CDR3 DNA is TGTGCCAGCAGCTTAGCGGGTTTGTCTTTCTTT.

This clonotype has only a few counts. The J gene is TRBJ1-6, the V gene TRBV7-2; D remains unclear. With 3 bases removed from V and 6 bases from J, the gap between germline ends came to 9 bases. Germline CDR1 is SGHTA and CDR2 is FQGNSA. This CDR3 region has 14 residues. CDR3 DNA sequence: TGTGCCAGCAGCTTCTTTCAGCGTAATTCACCCCTCCACTTT. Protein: CASSFFQRNSPLHF.

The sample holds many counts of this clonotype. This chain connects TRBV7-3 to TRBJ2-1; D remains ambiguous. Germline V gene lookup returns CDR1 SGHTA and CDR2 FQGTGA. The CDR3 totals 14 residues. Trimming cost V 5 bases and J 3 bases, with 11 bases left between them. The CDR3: CASSPGEYYNEQFF. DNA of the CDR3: TGTGCCAGCAGCCCTGGAGAGTACTACAATGAGCAGTTCTTC.